The present TCR beta chain was sequenced within a study of blood T cell repertoires in COVID-19. The CDR3 has 14 amino acids. With 3 bases removed from V and 0 bases from J, the gap between germline ends came to 8 bases. Germline lookup yields CDR1 SGHTA and CDR2 FQGNSA. TCRdb's table, derived via immunoSEQ multiplex PCR, lists solely in-frame clones and lacks some. The data hold a few hundred thousand clones, with approximately 80% observed a single time. The TCR sequence derives from a woman aged 80 or over with acute or convalescent COVID-19. This rearrangement joins TRBV7-2 to TRBJ1-2; D not resolved. Sequenced material: peripheral blood. The CDR3 nucleotides are TGTGCCAGCAGCTTTAGGCGGACTAACTATGGCTACACCTTC. Translated: CASSFRRTNYGYTF.